Below, 21 T cell receptor beta chains from the same sample are listed, as sequenced in a study of CD8 T cells in Susac syndrome. Random hexamers were used to reverse transcribe an amount of roughly 0.5 to 1 ug RNA. MiXCR was run by TCRdb on the immunoSEQ multiplex PCR reads, yielding one entry per CDR3 protein. Here the sample spans 80,000 to 90,000 distinct CDR3 sequences, around 95% being singletons. The material sequenced was CD8+ T cells from PBMCs. The receptor set was obtained from a human donor with Susac syndrome.

The CDR3 DNA reads as TGTGCCACCAGTGATTTCCAGCGGGAGGGCACCGGGGAGCTGTTTTTT. Protein sequence: CATSDFQREGTGELFF. The chain carries TRBV24-1 and TRBJ2-2, with 10 bases lining up with TRBD2. This CDR3 is 16 amino acids long. Per the germline V gene, CDR1 is KGHDR and CDR2 is SFDVKD. J was trimmed by 4 bases and V by 1 base; bases with no gene match: 2.

The CDR3 nucleotides read TGTGCCAGTAGTATTGCGGACTACAATGAGCAGTTCTTC. This encodes CASSIADYNEQFF. This chain connects TRBV19 to TRBJ2-1; D uncertain. The CDR3 has 13 amino acids. Germline V gene lookup returns CDR1 LNHDA and CDR2 SQIVND (reference sequence). Between the trimmed V and J ends, which lost 3 bases and 3 bases, there was a span of 6 bases.

V and J are TRBV3-1 and TRBJ2-5; either TRBD1 or TRBD2 may supply D (6 bases each). V was clipped by 4 bases and J by 1 base, with 16 bases between them. The length of the CDR3 is 16 residues. The germline V gene has CDR1 LGHDT and CDR2 YNNKEL (reference sequence). CDR3 coding DNA: TGTGCCAGCAGCCCTCACGGGGGCGGGATCCAAGAGACCCAGTACTTC. Translated, it gives CASSPHGGGIQETQYF.

The CDR3 DNA reads TGTGCCAGCAGTGTAGGGACAACCTACGAGCAGTACTTC. It is translated as CASSVGTTYEQYF. The chain joins TRBV2 to TRBJ2-7, with D perhaps TRBD1 (6 bases). CDR3 size: 13 residues. Trimming left V 4 bases short and J 2 bases short, with 9 bases between. Germline CDR1 SNHLY, CDR2 FYNNEI.

This chain joins TRBV30 and TRBJ2-3; 12 bases line up with TRBD2. Unmatched junction bases numbered 4, after V lost 4 bases and J lost 5 bases. This CDR3 is built from 14 residues. CDR1 and CDR2 from the germline V gene are GTSNPN and SVGIG (reference sequence). The CDR3 DNA is TGTGCCTGGAATGGACTAGCGGGAATAGATACGCAGTATTTT. It encodes CAWNGLAGIDTQYF.

This chain connects TRBV4-2 to TRBJ2-1; D possibly corresponds to TRBD1 (6 bases). V lost 7 bases and J 6 bases, leaving 13 bases between the germline ends. CDR1 and CDR2 (germline): LGHNA, YNFKEQ. The CDR3 extends over 13 amino acids. This CDR3 is CASTSGEFNEQFF. DNA for the CDR3: TGTGCCAGCACGTCAGGGGAATTCAATGAGCAGTTCTTC.

The J gene is TRBJ2-7, the V gene TRBV30; the D gene is possibly TRBD2 (5 bases). Germline V gene sequence: CDR1 GTSNPN, CDR2 SVGIG (reference sequence). This CDR3 is 12 amino acids long. Trimming left V 0 bases short and J 6 bases short, with 9 bases between. CDR3 sequence reads: CAWSVGASEQYF. The CDR3, as DNA: TGTGCCTGGAGTGTGGGAGCTTCCGAGCAGTACTTC.

The genes are TRBV29-1 and TRBJ2-1; 7 bases are shared with TRBD1. Per the germline V gene, CDR1 is SQVTM and CDR2 is ANQGSEA. This CDR3 is 12 amino acids long. The CDR3 sequence is CTGQDPYNEQFF. The CDR3 DNA is TGCACCGGACAGGACCCATACAATGAGCAGTTCTTC.

The J gene is TRBJ2-1, the V gene TRBV7-9; TRBD2 agrees at 9 bases. CDR3 length: 18 residues. Trimming at V came to 4 bases and at J to 1 base, leaving 11 bases not matched to a gene. From germline, CDR1 is SEHNR and CDR2 FQNEAQ (reference sequence). The CDR3 nucleotides are TGTGCCAGCAGCTCCCCAAGGGTAGCGGGAGTATCCTACAATGAGCAGTTCTTC. Residues: CASSSPRVAGVSYNEQFF.

In nucleotides, the CDR3 is TGTGCCAGCTCGATAGGGACAGGGTGGTTCTTC. Its protein product is CASSIGTGWFF. The J gene is TRBJ2-1, the V gene TRBV6-5, with TRBD1 identical over 9 bases. Looked up from germline, CDR1 is MNHEY and CDR2 is SVGAGI. This CDR3 region has 11 residues. The J segment lost 15 bases and the V segment lost 8 bases, leaving 8 bases of the junction unmatched.

J is TRBJ1-1 and V is TRBV2; 9 bases match TRBD1. Germline CDR1 is SNHLY and CDR2 is FYNNEI. J lost 0 bases, V lost 7 bases, and 9 bases had no gene match. The CDR3 has 16 amino acids. DNA of the CDR3: TGTGCCAGCATTGTCCCGGGACAGGGAATGAACACTGAAGCTTTCTTT. It is translated as CASIVPGQGMNTEAFF. The full variable domain, completed using reference TRBV2 and TRBJ1-1, is EPEVTQTPSHQVTQMGQEVILRCVPISNHLYFYWYRQILGQKVEFLVSFYNNEISEKSEIFDDQFSVERPDGSNFTLKIRSTKLEDSAMYFCASIVPGQGMNTEAFFGQGTRLTVV.

V is TRBV7-9 and J is TRBJ1-5; D uncertain. In germline, CDR1 is SEHNR, CDR2 FQNEAQ (reference sequence). V was trimmed by 4 bases and J by 5 bases, leaving 9 bases between them. The CDR3 is 13 residues long. The CDR3 DNA reads as TGTGCCAGCAGCTCCCGCCCTGATCAGCCCCAGCATTTT. It specifies CASSSRPDQPQHF.

The rearrangement uses TRBV9 and TRBJ2-3; 10 nucleotides agree with TRBD2. Unmatched junction bases numbered 8, after V lost 4 bases and J lost 0 bases. This CDR3 is 17 amino acids long. From germline, CDR1 is SGDLS and CDR2 YYNGEE. CDR3 loop: CASSQNIAGGSTDTQYF. The DNA for the CDR3 is TGTGCCAGCAGCCAGAATATAGCGGGAGGAAGCACAGATACGCAGTATTTT. The full variable domain, in which reference TRBV9 and TRBJ2-3 provide the parts outside the CDR3, is DSGVTQTPKHLITATGQRVTLRCSPRSGDLSVYWYQQSLDQGLQFLIQYYNGEERAKGNILERFSAQQFPDLHSELNLSSLELGDSALYFCASSQNIAGGSTDTQYFGPGTRLTVL.

The chain couples TRBV27 to TRBJ2-7, with D perhaps matching TRBD1 (6 bases). CDR1 and CDR2 (germline): MNHEY, SMNVEV (reference sequence). V gave up 7 bases and J gave up 6 bases, with 16 bases separating them. This CDR3 is built from 13 residues. The CDR3 loop is CASTRLGQIEQYF. DNA of the CDR3: TGTGCCAGCACAAGGTTAGGACAGATCGAGCAGTACTTC.

This sequence joins TRBV7-6 and TRBJ2-3, with D maybe TRBD1 (6 bases). From germline, CDR1 is SGHVS and CDR2 FNYEAQ. The CDR3 is made up of 16 amino acids. V shed 2 bases and J shed 2 bases, with 14 bases lying between them. This CDR3 is CASSLIPTGPTDTQYF. In nucleotides, the CDR3 is TGTGCCAGCAGCTTAATCCCGACAGGTCCCACAGATACGCAGTATTTT.

This chain uses TRBV4-2 with TRBJ2-5; a possible D gene is TRBD1 (6 bases). The germline V gene has CDR1 LGHNA and CDR2 YNFKEQ. There are 15 residues in the CDR3. Trimming removed 1 base from V and 5 bases from J, with 14 bases in between. In DNA, the CDR3 is TGTGCCAGCAGCCAAGCTCCGACAGGAGCTGAGACCCAGTACTTC. Translated, it gives CASSQAPTGAETQYF.

The chain links TRBV5-1 to TRBJ2-7, with 9 bases matching TRBD2. J lost 2 bases, V lost 0 bases, and 3 bases had no gene match. CDR1 and CDR2 (germline): SGHRS, YFSETQ. The CDR3 is 15 residues long. The CDR3 is CASSLGASGTYEQYF. The CDR3 region has the DNA TGCGCCAGCAGCTTGGGGGCTAGCGGGACCTACGAGCAGTACTTC.

The chain has TRBV12-3 or TRBV12-4 and TRBJ2-3; TRBD2 agrees at 9 bases. The V gene end was trimmed by 3 bases and the J gene end by 1 base; junction bases not matched to a gene: 5. This CDR3 has 16 amino acids. The CDR3 bases are TGTGCCAGCAGTTTCTGGACTAGCGCCCGCACAGATACGCAGTATTTT. Protein sequence: CASSFWTSARTDTQYF.

The rearrangement uses TRBV9 and TRBJ2-7; weak D call: TRBD1 (5 bases). CDR3 length equals 15 residues. The germline V and J ends were trimmed by 3 bases and 1 base, with 14 bases remaining between them. The V gene's germline CDR1 is SGDLS and CDR2 YYNGEE. CDR3 DNA sequence: TGTGCCAGCAGCGGTGGTGGGGCGCTTTCCTACGAGCAGTACTTC. The encoded protein is CASSGGGALSYEQYF.

CDR3 bases: TGCAGCGTTGCGGCAGGGGAGAGCTACGAGCAGTACTTC. Translated, it gives CSVAAGESYEQYF. This chain uses TRBV29-1 with TRBJ2-7; perhaps TRBD1 as D (6 bases). V dropped 4 bases and J dropped 3 bases, with 13 bases sitting between them. The germline V gene encodes CDR1 SQVTM and CDR2 ANQGSEA. This CDR3 is 13 amino acids long.

This chain joins TRBV27 and TRBJ1-2; maybe TRBD1 (6 bases). The CDR3 length is 17 residues. Trimming shortened V by 6 bases and J by 2 bases, and 22 bases separated the two germline ends. The germline V gene has CDR1 MNHEY and CDR2 SMNVEV (reference sequence). The CDR3 reads CASRSPLKPGANYGYTF. The CDR3 DNA sequence: TGTGCCAGCAGGAGCCCCTTAAAGCCGGGGGCGAACTATGGCTACACCTTC.